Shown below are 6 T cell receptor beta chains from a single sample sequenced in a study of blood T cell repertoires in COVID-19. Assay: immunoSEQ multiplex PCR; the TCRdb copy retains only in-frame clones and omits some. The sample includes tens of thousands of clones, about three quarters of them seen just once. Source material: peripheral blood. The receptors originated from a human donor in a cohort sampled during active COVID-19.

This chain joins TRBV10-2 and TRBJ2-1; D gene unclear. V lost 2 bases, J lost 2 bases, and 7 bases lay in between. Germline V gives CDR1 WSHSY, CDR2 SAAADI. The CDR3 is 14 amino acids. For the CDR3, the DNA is TGCGCCAGCAGTGAGGGCAACCCCTACAATGAGCAGTTCTTC. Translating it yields CASSEGNPYNEQFF.

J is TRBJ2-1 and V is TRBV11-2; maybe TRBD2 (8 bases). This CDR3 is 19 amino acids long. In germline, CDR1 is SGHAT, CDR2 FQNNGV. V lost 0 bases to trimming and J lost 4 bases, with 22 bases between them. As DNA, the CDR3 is TGTGCCAGCAGCTTAGACAGGGGGGGTGCGGGAGGCTTATACAATGAGCAGTTCTTC. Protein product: CASSLDRGGAGGLYNEQFF.

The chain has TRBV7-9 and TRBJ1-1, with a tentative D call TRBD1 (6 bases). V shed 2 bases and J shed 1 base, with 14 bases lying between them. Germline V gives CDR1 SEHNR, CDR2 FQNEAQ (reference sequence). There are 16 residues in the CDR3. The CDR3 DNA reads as TGTGCCAGCAGCTTACCCCACAGGGAGGGGAACACTGAAGCTTTCTTT. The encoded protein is CASSLPHREGNTEAFF.

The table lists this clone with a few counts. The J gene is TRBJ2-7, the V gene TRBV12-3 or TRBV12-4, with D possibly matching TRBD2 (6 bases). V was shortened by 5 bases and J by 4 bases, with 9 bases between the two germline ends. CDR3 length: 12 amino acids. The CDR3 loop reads CASSGTGYEQYF. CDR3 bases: TGTGCCAGCAGTGGGACTGGATACGAGCAGTACTTC.

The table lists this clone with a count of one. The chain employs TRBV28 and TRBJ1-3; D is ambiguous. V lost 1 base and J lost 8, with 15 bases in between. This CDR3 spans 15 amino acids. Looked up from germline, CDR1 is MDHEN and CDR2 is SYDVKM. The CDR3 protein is CASSLSGPAGDTIYF. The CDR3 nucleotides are TGTGCCAGCAGTTTATCCGGGCCCGCCGGGGACACCATATATTTT.

The CDR3 loop reads CASSVRGGFAEAFF. The CDR3 DNA reads TGTGCCAGCAGCGTAAGAGGGGGCTTCGCTGAAGCTTTCTTT. The chain is built from TRBV7-8 and TRBJ1-1; 7 nucleotides match TRBD1. This CDR3 has 14 amino acids. From germline, CDR1 is SGHVS and CDR2 FQNEAQ. The ends lost 5 bases at V and 6 bases at J; junction bases unmatched: 9.